Listed here are 15 T cell receptor beta chains from one sample, sequenced in a study of CD8 T cells in ankylosing spondylitis. TCRdb reprocessed the 5' RACE reads via MiXCR and lists one record per CDR3 protein. The repertoire has tens of thousands of distinct CDR3 sequences, around a tenth of them found once; the top ten carry more than 15%. The sample was blood, either unsorted or a sorted T cell fraction (not recorded which). These receptors all come from a male donor with ankylosing spondylitis or in good health (not recorded which).

This clonotype was counted at least ten times. The rearrangement joins TRBV5-6 to TRBJ2-7, with D uncertain. Between the trimmed V and J ends, which lost 4 bases and 7 bases, there was a span of 21 bases. Germline CDR1 is SGHDT and CDR2 is YYEEEE. The CDR3 consists of 15 residues. CDR3 sequence: CASSRTTLKTEEQYF. Written as DNA, the CDR3 is TGTGCCAGCAGCCGAACCACCCTCAAGACTGAGGAGCAGTACTTC.

This clonotype was found many times. V and J are TRBV20-1 and TRBJ1-1; D is possibly TRBD1 (6 bases). V dropped 1 base and J dropped 4 bases, with 10 bases sitting between them. Germline V gene sequence: CDR1 DFQATT, CDR2 SNEGSKA (reference sequence). This CDR3 has 13 amino acids. CDR3 protein: CSARVGGRTEAFF. The CDR3 coding sequence is TGCAGTGCTAGAGTGGGGGGGCGCACTGAAGCTTTCTTT.

This clonotype was detected ten times or more. The rearrangement joins TRBV7-9 to TRBJ2-5, with TRBD1 matching 8 bases. V shed 6 bases and J 1 base; nucleotides not matched to a gene: 4. The germline V gene has CDR1 SEHNR and CDR2 FQNEAQ (reference sequence). The CDR3 extends over 14 amino acids. Here the CDR3 DNA reads TGTGCCAGCAGTACAGGGGGATCCCAAGAGACCCAGTACTTC. It is translated as CASSTGGSQETQYF.

The sample holds many counts of this clonotype. The V call is TRBV7-9, the J call TRBJ1-3; D perhaps matches TRBD1 (5 bases). The V end was cut by 5 bases, the J end by 0 bases, with 17 bases between. The CDR3 has 17 amino acids. Germline CDR1 and CDR2: SEHNR and FQNEAQ (reference sequence). Here the CDR3 reads CASSPRGGRTSGNTIYF. The DNA for the CDR3 is TGTGCCAGCAGCCCCCGGGGGGGGAGGACCTCTGGAAACACCATATATTTT.

The table lists this clonotype with many counts. The chain has TRBV12-3 or TRBV12-4 and TRBJ1-2; 9 bases match TRBD1. The CDR3 totals 16 residues. The J segment lost 4 bases and the V segment lost 6 bases, leaving 12 bases of the junction unmatched. The CDR3 here is CASRAHRDRDFYGYTF. The DNA for the CDR3 is TGTGCCAGCAGGGCTCACCGGGACAGGGATTTCTATGGCTACACCTTC.

This clonotype was seen at least ten times. V is TRBV12-3 or TRBV12-4 and J is TRBJ2-5, with a weak D call TRBD2 (5 bases). There are 14 residues in the CDR3. V lost 1 base and J 5 bases, leaving 11 bases between the germline ends. CDR3 sequence: CASSLDVGVETQYF. As DNA, the CDR3 is TGTGCCAGCAGTTTAGATGTGGGAGTGGAGACCCAGTACTTC.

This clonotype was detected many times. This rearrangement joins TRBV4-1 to TRBJ2-5; 7 bases match TRBD2. Trimming removed 1 base from V and 3 bases from J; junction bases left unmatched: 8. The CDR3 runs to 16 residues. The germline V gene has CDR1 MGHRA and CDR2 YSYEKL. The CDR3 coding sequence is TGCGCCAGCAGCCAAGGCCGAGCGGGACGAGAAGAGACCCAGTACTTC. Protein sequence: CASSQGRAGREETQYF.

This clonotype came up many times. V is TRBV28 and J is TRBJ1-1, with D maybe TRBD1 (5 bases). CDR1 is MDHEN and CDR2 is SYDVKM in the germline V gene. V lost 4 bases to trimming and J lost 4 bases, with 22 bases between them. This CDR3 contains 17 residues. Here the CDR3 reads CASSSIFAGEGPTEAFF. CDR3 DNA sequence: TGTGCCAGCAGTTCGATCTTTGCGGGGGAGGGGCCCACTGAAGCTTTCTTT.

This clonotype has ten or more counts. The CDR3 region has the DNA TGTGCCAGCAGCCAAATAAGGACTAGCGGGGACTACGAGCAGTACTTC. Translating gives CASSQIRTSGDYEQYF. This sequence joins TRBV3-1 and TRBJ2-7; 12 nucleotides match TRBD2. The V segment lost 2 bases and the J segment 3 bases; nucleotides outside the gene matches: 5. Germline V gene data show CDR1 as LGHDT and CDR2 as YNNKEL (reference sequence). This CDR3 is built from 16 residues.

This clonotype was recorded a few times. J is TRBJ2-3 and V is TRBV5-4; D is perhaps TRBD1 or TRBD2 (5 bases each). The CDR3 is 15 residues long. Between the trimmed V and J ends, which lost 4 bases and 0 bases, there was a span of 12 bases. CDR1 is SGHNT, CDR2 YYREEE, per germline (reference sequence). Here the CDR3 reads CASSAGTESTDTQYF. CDR3 in DNA: TGTGCCAGCAGCGCCGGGACGGAGAGCACAGATACGCAGTATTTT.

This clonotype was recorded many times. The gene calls are TRBV7-2 and TRBJ2-5; no clear D. Per the germline V gene, CDR1 is SGHTA and CDR2 is FQGNSA. V lost 5 bases and J 10 bases, leaving 17 bases between the germline ends. The CDR3 covers 13 residues. The CDR3 DNA reads as TGTGCCAGCAGCAAAGCCGGGCCCCAGATCCAGTACTTC. Translation gives CASSKAGPQIQYF.

This clonotype was observed at least ten times. The chain recombines TRBV20-1 with TRBJ1-2; D call uncertain. Trimming took 1 base from V and 5 from J, leaving 14 bases between them. The germline CDR1 and CDR2 sequences are DFQATT and SNEGSKA (reference sequence). CDR3 length: 14 residues. CDR3 sequence: CSARGGEVSYGYTF. The CDR3 DNA follows: TGCAGTGCTAGAGGGGGTGAAGTTTCTTATGGCTACACCTTC.

This clonotype was counted ten times or more. The chain employs TRBV18 and TRBJ2-5; weak D call: TRBD1 (5 bases). Germline-derived CDR1 and CDR2 are KGHSH and LQKENI. The CDR3 has 14 amino acids. V lost 2 bases, J lost 5 bases, and 12 bases lay in between. The DNA for the CDR3 is TGTGCCAGCTCACCAGAGGCAGGGATGGAGACCCAGTACTTC. As protein: CASSPEAGMETQYF.

This clonotype was picked up many times. The J gene is TRBJ2-7, the V gene TRBV7-2; possibly TRBD2 for D (5 bases). The CDR3 consists of 15 residues. Trimming took off 8 bases at V and 3 bases at J, with 20 bases between the two ends. Per the germline V gene, CDR1 is SGHTA and CDR2 is FQGNSA. The CDR3 spells CASQTHQRSNYEQYF. The CDR3 nucleotides read TGTGCCAGCCAGACACACCAGCGGAGCAACTACGAGCAGTACTTC. The entire variable domain, with the rest obtained from reference TRBV7-2 and TRBJ2-7, is as follows: GAGVSQSPSNKVTEKGKDVELRCDPISGHTALYWYRQSLGQGLEFLIYFQGNSAPDKSGLPSDRFSAERTGGSVSTLTIQRTQQEDSAVYLCASQTHQRSNYEQYFGPGTRLTVT.

This clonotype has a count of ten or more. CDR3 DNA: TGTGCCAGCAGATGGGGACAGAACACCGGGGAGCTGTTTTTT. Translated, it gives CASRWGQNTGELFF. V and J are TRBV6-1 and TRBJ2-2; possible D gene TRBD1, 6 bases. Germline V gene sequence: CDR1 MNHNS, CDR2 SASEGT. This CDR3 is 14 amino acids long. Deletions cut 6 bases from V and 1 base from J, with 9 bases between.